Presented here are 9 T cell receptor beta chains from one specimen sequenced in a study of CD8 T cells in ankylosing spondylitis. Whole-study findings and limits: Seemingly distinctive of ankylosing spondylitis blood was a TCR beta motif formed by eight highly homologous variants.

TCRdb re-analysed the 5' RACE reads in MiXCR, keeping a single row per CDR3 protein. In the table there are hundreds of thousands of distinct CDR3 sequences, roughly 12% of which are singletons. No cognate antigen is known for these TCRs. Sample: blood, either unsorted or a sorted T cell fraction (not recorded which). The receptors stem from a male donor with ankylosing spondylitis.

In this sample, this clonotype turned up many times. The rearrangement uses TRBV27 and TRBJ1-1, with 7 positions matching TRBD1. The CDR3 loop spans 18 amino acids. The germline gives CDR1 MNHEY, CDR2 SMNVEV (reference sequence). Trimming removed 6 bases from V and 5 bases from J; junction bases left unmatched: 21. The CDR3 nucleotides are TGTGCCAGCAGCTCTAAACCTCGACAGGGCGGATCTGGGACTGAAGCTTTCTTT. It specifies CASSSKPRQGGSGTEAFF.

This clonotype was counted many times. The V and J genes are TRBV5-1 and TRBJ1-2; D uncertain. Germline CDR1 reads SGHRS; CDR2 reads YFSETQ. The CDR3 is made up of 13 amino acids. V was clipped by 4 bases and J by 3 bases, with 10 bases between them. CDR3 region: CASSLRIDYGYTF. CDR3 DNA: TGCGCCAGCAGCCTCCGGATCGACTATGGCTACACCTTC.

The rearrangement uses TRBV20-1 and TRBJ2-5, with 8 nucleotides matching TRBD2. The CDR3 covers 14 residues. Germline V gene sequence: CDR1 DFQATT, CDR2 SNEGSKA (reference sequence). V shed 3 bases and J 2 bases; nucleotides not matched to a gene: 5. The CDR3 sequence is CSASGRGSQETQYF. The CDR3 DNA sequence: TGCAGTGCTAGCGGGAGGGGTTCGCAAGAGACCCAGTACTTC.

This clonotype has a count of ten or more. The J gene is TRBJ2-1, the V gene TRBV20-1; the match to TRBD2 covers 9 bases. The V segment lost 3 bases and the J segment 1 base; nucleotides outside the gene matches: 4. Germline-derived CDR1 and CDR2 are DFQATT and SNEGSKA (reference sequence). The CDR3 totals 15 residues. The CDR3 sequence: CSASSGRESYNEQFF. The CDR3 region has the DNA TGCAGTGCTAGTAGCGGGAGAGAGTCCTACAATGAGCAGTTCTTC.

This clonotype was picked up a small number of times. This chain uses TRBV30 with TRBJ1-4; weak D call: TRBD1 (5 bases). The length of the CDR3 is 13 residues. V dropped 4 bases and J dropped 8 bases, with 14 bases sitting between them. CDR1 is GTSNPN and CDR2 is SVGIG in the germline V gene (reference sequence). CDR3 DNA sequence: TGTGCCTGGAATCACAGGCTGGGGGAAAAACTGTTTTTT. The encoded protein is CAWNHRLGEKLFF.

This clonotype was recorded at least ten times. V is TRBV12-3 or TRBV12-4 and J is TRBJ1-5; no reliable D call. Trimming pared 7 bases from V and 3 bases from J, leaving 13 bases between. This CDR3 comprises 14 residues. The CDR3 nucleotides read TGTGCCAGCAAATTGTCAGGCCTCAATCAGCCCCAGCATTTT. It yields the protein CASKLSGLNQPQHF.

V is TRBV20-1 and J is TRBJ1-2; the D is unclear. The germline V gene has CDR1 DFQATT and CDR2 SNEGSKA (reference sequence). V was trimmed by 5 bases and J by 4 bases, leaving 11 bases between them. The length of the CDR3 is 12 residues. The CDR3 sequence is CSAERSLYGYTF. In DNA form, the CDR3 reads TGCAGTGCTGAGAGGTCCCTCTATGGCTACACCTTC.

This clonotype has just a few counts. This chain uses TRBV7-2 with TRBJ1-5, with D uncertain. This CDR3 contains 15 residues. V was shortened by 1 base and J by 1 base, with 8 bases between the two germline ends. In germline, CDR1 is SGHTA, CDR2 FQGNSA. The CDR3 sequence: CASSLERLSNQPQHF. The CDR3 DNA reads TGTGCCAGCAGCTTAGAACGGTTAAGCAATCAGCCCCAGCATTTT.

The sample holds a few counts of this clonotype. V and J are TRBV10-1 and TRBJ2-1, with a possible D match to TRBD2 (5 bases). The CDR3 sequence is 14 residues long. V shed 8 bases and J shed 0 bases, with 11 bases lying between them. CDR1 WNHNN and CDR2 SYGVQD come from the germline V gene (reference sequence). The CDR3 coding sequence is TGCGCCAGCCAAAACCGGGGCTCCTACAATGAGCAGTTCTTC. This gives the protein CASQNRGSYNEQFF.